This T cell receptor beta chain was profiled in a study of blood T cell repertoires in COVID-19. Data came from immunoSEQ multiplex PCR; TCRdb stores just in-frame clones and leaves some out. Altogether about 360,000 clones are present, about 87% being singletons, with the ten largest covering about 3%. This receptor was obtained from a human donor in a cohort sampled during active COVID-19. Sequencing input: peripheral blood.

The CDR3 is CSASWGGANTGELFF. DNA of the CDR3: TGCAGTGCTAGTTGGGGCGGTGCGAACACCGGGGAGCTGTTTTTT. The V gene is TRBV20-1, the J gene TRBJ2-2, with D maybe TRBD1 (5 bases). V lost 3 bases, J lost 0 bases, and 11 bases lay in between. The CDR3 is 15 amino acids. Per germline, CDR1 DFQATT and CDR2 SNEGSKA (reference sequence).